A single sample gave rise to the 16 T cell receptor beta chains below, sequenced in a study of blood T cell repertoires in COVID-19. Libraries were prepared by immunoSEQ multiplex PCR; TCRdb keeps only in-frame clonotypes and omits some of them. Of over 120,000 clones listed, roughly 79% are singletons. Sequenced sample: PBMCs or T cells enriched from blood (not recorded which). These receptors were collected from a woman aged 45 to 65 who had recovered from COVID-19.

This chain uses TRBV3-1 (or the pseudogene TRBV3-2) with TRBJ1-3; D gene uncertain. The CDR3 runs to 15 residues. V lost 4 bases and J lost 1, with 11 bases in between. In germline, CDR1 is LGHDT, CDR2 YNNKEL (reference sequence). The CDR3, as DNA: TGTGCCAGCAGCCCCCAGGCCCCGTCTGGAAACACCATATATTTT. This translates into CASSPQAPSGNTIYF.

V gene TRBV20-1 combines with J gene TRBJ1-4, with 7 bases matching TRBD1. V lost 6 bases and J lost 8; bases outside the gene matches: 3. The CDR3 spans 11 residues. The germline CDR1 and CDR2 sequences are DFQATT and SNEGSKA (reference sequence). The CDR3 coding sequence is TGCAGTGCCCTGACAGGGGAAAAACTGTTTTTT. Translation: CSALTGEKLFF.

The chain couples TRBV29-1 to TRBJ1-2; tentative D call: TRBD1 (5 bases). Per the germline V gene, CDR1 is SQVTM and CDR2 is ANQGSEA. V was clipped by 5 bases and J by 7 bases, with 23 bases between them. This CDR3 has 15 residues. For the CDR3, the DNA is TGCAGCGTTTCAAAGCGGGGCAGGGCAAACGGTGGCTACACCTTC. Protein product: CSVSKRGRANGGYTF.

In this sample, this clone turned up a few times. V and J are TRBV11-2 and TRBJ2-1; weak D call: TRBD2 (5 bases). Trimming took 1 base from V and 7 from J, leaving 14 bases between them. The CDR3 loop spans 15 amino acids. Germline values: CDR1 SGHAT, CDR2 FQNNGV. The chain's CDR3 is CASSLGAGVLNEQFF. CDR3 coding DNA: TGTGCCAGCAGCTTAGGGGCCGGGGTTTTAAATGAGCAGTTCTTC. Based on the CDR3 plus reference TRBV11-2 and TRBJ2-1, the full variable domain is EAGVAQSPRYKIIEKRQSVAFWCNPISGHATLYWYQQILGQGPKLLIQFQNNGVVDDSQLPKDRFSAERLKGVDSTLKIQPAKLEDSAVYLCASSLGAGVLNEQFFGPGTRLTVL.

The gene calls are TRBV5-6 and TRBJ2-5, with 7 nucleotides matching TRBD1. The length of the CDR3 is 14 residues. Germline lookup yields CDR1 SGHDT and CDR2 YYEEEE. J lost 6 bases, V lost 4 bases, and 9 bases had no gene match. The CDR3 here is CASSPTGSVKTQYF. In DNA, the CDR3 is TGTGCCAGCAGCCCGACAGGGTCTGTGAAGACCCAGTACTTC.

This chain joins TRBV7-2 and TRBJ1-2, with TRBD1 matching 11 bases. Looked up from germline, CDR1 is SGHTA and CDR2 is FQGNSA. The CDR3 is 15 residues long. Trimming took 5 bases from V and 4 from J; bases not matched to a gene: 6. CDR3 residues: CASSRTGQGGYGYTF. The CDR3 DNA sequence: TGTGCCAGCAGCCGCACGGGACAGGGGGGCTATGGCTACACCTTC.

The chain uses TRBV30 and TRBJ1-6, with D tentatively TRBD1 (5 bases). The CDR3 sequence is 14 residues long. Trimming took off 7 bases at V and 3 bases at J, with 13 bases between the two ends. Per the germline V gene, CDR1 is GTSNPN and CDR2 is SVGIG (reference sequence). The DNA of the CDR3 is TGTGCCTACGACGACAGCAACTATAATTCACCCCTCCACTTT. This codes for CAYDDSNYNSPLHF.

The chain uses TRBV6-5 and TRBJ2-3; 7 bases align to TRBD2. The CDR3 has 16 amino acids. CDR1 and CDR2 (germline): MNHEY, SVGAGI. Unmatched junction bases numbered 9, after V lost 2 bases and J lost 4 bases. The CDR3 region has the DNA TGTGCCAGCAGTTACGGGGCGGGAGCAACCCCAGATACGCAGTATTTT. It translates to CASSYGAGATPDTQYF.

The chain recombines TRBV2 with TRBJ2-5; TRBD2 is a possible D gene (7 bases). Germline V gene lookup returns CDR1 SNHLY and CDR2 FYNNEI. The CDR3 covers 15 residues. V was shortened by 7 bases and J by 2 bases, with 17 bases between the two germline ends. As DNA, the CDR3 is TGTGCCAGCACCGAACTGGGGGGGGCACAAGAGACCCAGTACTTC. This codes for CASTELGGAQETQYF.

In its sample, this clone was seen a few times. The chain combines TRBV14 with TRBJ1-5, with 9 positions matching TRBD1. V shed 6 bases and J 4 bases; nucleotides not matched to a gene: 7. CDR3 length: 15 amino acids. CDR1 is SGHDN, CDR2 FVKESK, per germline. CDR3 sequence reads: CASRRRDRDNQPQHF. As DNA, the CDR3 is TGTGCCAGCAGACGCCGGGACAGGGATAATCAGCCCCAGCATTTT.

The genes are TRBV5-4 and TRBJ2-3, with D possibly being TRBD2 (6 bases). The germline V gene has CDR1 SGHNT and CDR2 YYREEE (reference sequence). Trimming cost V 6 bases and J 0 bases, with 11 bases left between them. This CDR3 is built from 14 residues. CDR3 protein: CASKSGGSTDTQYF. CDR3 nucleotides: TGTGCCAGCAAATCTGGGGGGAGCACAGATACGCAGTATTTT.

The CDR3 sequence: CASSLERNQPQHF. DNA for the CDR3: TGTGCCAGCAGCCTCGAGAGGAATCAGCCCCAGCATTTT. The V gene is TRBV7-9, the J gene TRBJ1-5, with D hard to call. CDR3 length equals 13 residues. The germline gives CDR1 SEHNR, CDR2 FQNEAQ (reference sequence). V was cut by 5 bases and J by 4 bases, with 9 bases left in between.

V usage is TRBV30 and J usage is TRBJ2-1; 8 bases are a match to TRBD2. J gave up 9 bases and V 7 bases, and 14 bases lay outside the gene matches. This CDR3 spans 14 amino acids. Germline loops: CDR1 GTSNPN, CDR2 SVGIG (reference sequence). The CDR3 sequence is CAYQTAIAGSEQFF. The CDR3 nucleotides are TGTGCCTACCAAACCGCGATAGCGGGATCTGAGCAGTTCTTC.

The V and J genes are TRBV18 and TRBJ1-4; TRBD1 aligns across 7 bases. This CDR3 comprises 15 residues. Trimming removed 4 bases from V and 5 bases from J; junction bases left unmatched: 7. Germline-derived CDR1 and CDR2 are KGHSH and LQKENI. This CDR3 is CASSLTGTDNEKLFF. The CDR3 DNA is TGTGCCAGCTCACTTACCGGGACAGACAATGAAAAACTGTTTTTT.

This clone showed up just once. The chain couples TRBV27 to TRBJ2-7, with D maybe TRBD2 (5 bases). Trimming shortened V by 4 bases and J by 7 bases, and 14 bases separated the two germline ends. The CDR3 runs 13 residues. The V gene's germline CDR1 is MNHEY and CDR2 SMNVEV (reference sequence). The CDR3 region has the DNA TGTGCCAGCAGTTACACCCAGACGGGGGAGCAGTACTTC. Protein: CASSYTQTGEQYF.

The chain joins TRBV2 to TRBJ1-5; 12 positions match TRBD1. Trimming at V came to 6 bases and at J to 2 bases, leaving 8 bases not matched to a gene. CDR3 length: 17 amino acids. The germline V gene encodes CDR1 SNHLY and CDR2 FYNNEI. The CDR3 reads CASRGGQGAIGNQPQHF. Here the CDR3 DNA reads TGTGCCAGCAGGGGGGGACAGGGGGCGATCGGCAATCAGCCCCAGCATTTT. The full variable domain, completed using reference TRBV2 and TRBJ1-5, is EPEVTQTPSHQVTQMGQEVILRCVPISNHLYFYWYRQILGQKVEFLVSFYNNEISEKSEIFDDQFSVERPDGSNFTLKIRSTKLEDSAMYFCASRGGQGAIGNQPQHFGDGTRLSIL.